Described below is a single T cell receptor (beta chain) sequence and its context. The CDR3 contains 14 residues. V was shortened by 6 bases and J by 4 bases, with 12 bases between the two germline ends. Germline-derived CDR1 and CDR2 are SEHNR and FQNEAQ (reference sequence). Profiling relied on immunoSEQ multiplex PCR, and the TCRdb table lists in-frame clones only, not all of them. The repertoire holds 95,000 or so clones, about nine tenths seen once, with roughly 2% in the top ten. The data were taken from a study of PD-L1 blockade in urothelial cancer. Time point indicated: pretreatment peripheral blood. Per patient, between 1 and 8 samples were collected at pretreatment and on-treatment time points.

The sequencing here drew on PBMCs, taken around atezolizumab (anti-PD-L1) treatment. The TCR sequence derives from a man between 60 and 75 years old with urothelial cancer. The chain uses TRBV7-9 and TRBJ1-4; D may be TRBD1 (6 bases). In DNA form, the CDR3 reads TGTGCCAGCAGGGGTCAGGGGATTAATGAAAAACTGTTTTTT. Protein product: CASRGQGINEKLFF.